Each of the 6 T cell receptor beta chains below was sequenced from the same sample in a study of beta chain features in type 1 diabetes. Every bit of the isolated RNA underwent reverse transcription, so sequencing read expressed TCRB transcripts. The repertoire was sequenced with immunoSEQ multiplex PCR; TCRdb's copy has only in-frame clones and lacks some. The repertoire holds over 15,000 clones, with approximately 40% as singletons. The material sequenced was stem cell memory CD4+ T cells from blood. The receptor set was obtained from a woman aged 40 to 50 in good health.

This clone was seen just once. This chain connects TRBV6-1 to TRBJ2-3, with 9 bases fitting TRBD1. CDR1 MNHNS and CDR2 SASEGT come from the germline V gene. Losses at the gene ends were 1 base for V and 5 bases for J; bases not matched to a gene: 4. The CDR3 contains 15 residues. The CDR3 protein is CASSEGGTGKDTQYF. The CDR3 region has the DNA TGTGCCAGCAGTGAAGGGGGGACAGGGAAAGATACGCAGTATTTT.

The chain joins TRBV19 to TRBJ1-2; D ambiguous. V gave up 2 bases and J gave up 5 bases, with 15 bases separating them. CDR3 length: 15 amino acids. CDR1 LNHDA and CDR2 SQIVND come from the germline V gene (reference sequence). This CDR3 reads CASSIYGEILYGYTF. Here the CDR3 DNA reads TGTGCCAGTAGTATATACGGAGAGATACTTTATGGCTACACCTTC.

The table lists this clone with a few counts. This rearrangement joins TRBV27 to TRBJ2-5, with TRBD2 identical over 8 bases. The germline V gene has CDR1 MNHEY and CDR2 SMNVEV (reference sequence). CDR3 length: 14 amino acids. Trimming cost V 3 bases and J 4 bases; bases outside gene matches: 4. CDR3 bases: TGTGCCAGCAGTTTGAAGCGGGGGAGAGAGACCCAGTACTTC. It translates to CASSLKRGRETQYF.

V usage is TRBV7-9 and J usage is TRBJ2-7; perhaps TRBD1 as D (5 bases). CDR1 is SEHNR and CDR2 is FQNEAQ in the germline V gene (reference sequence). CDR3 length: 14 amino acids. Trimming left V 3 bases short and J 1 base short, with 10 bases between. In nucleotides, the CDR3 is TGTGCCAGCAGCTTGTCAGGGAATTCCTACGAGCAGTACTTC. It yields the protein CASSLSGNSYEQYF.

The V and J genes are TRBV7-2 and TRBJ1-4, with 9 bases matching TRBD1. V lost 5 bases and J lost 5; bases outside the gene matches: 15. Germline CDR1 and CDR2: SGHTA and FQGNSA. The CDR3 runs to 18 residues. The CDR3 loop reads CASSRIYRGRVSNEKLFF. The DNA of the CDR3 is TGTGCCAGCAGCCGTATATACAGGGGGCGGGTATCGAATGAAAAACTGTTTTTT.

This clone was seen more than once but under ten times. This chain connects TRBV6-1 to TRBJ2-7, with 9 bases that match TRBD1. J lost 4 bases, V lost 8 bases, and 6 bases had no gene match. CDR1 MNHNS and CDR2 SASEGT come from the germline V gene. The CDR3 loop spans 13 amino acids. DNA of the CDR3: TGTGCCAGCCTCGGGACAGGGTGGTACGAGCAGTACTTC. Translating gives CASLGTGWYEQYF.